These 30 T cell receptor beta chains were all obtained from the same sample, sequenced in a study of shared clonotypes between healthy human individuals. This table comes from immunoSEQ multiplex PCR, and its TCRdb copy is limited to in-frame clones, with some not included. This sample has around 330,000 clones, with less than 85% found just once. The material sequenced was memory CD4+ T cells sorted from blood. Subset here: CD45RA-negative fraction. Receptors were obtained from a man aged 25-45 years in good health.

This chain uses TRBV4-1 with TRBJ2-7; tentatively, D is TRBD1 or TRBD2 (5 bases each). From germline, CDR1 is MGHRA and CDR2 YSYEKL. Trimming took off 4 bases at V and 4 bases at J, with 14 bases between the two ends. This CDR3 is built from 14 residues. The CDR3 DNA reads as TGCGCCAGCAGCCTCCGGGACGGTCCATACGAGCAGTACTTC. Amino acids: CASSLRDGPYEQYF.

This chain links TRBV2 with TRBJ2-7, with D tentatively TRBD2 (6 bases). V lost 8 bases, J lost 3 bases, and 20 bases lay in between. Germline V lookup: CDR1 SNHLY, CDR2 FYNNEI. The CDR3 contains 15 residues. In DNA, the CDR3 is TGTGCCAGCGCCGCTTTGGCGGGGTTCATCTACGAGCAGTACTTC. Encoded protein: CASAALAGFIYEQYF.

This clone turned up a few times. The chain has TRBV5-4 and TRBJ2-5; D is uncertain. The length of the CDR3 is 14 residues. V was shortened by 0 bases and J by 2 bases, with 8 bases between the two germline ends. The V gene's germline CDR1 is SGHNT and CDR2 YYREEE (reference sequence). The CDR3, as DNA: TGTGCCAGCAGCTTGGCGGCATCACAAGAGACCCAGTACTTC. Its protein is CASSLAASQETQYF.

This sequence joins TRBV6-5 and TRBJ1-5; maybe TRBD1 (5 bases). V lost 7 bases and J lost 6, with 16 bases in between. This CDR3 spans 14 amino acids. Germline V gives CDR1 MNHEY, CDR2 SVGAGI. The CDR3 reads CASTPPGGGQPQHF. CDR3 nucleotides: TGTGCCAGCACCCCACCGGGGGGAGGTCAGCCCCAGCATTTT.

The chain carries TRBV7-9 and TRBJ2-7, with D possibly being TRBD1 or TRBD2 (6 bases each). Germline loops: CDR1 SEHNR, CDR2 FQNEAQ (reference sequence). This CDR3 region has 16 residues. V lost 5 bases and J 3 bases, leaving 20 bases between the germline ends. CDR3 in amino acids: CASSTSAGHLSYEQYF. Here the CDR3 DNA reads TGTGCCAGCAGCACCTCCGCGGGACACCTAAGCTACGAGCAGTACTTC.

The rearrangement joins TRBV29-1 to TRBJ2-1, with D perhaps assigned TRBD1 or TRBD2 (5 bases each). V was shortened by 8 bases and J by 1 base, with 12 bases between the two germline ends. The CDR3 covers 13 residues. Looked up from germline, CDR1 is SQVTM and CDR2 is ANQGSEA. The CDR3 DNA is TGCAGCTCTCGGGGACGGTCCTACAATGAGCAGTTCTTC. This gives the protein CSSRGRSYNEQFF.

CDR3 residues: CAISESRGTGELFF. CDR3 bases: TGTGCCATCAGTGAGTCGCGGGGAACCGGGGAGCTGTTTTTT. V and J are TRBV10-3 and TRBJ2-2; D is perhaps TRBD2 (6 bases). There are 14 residues in the CDR3. V dropped 0 bases and J dropped 5 bases, with 7 bases sitting between them. Germline lookup yields CDR1 ENHRY and CDR2 SYGVKD.

The rearrangement uses TRBV6-5 and TRBJ1-2, with D possibly TRBD1 on 5 matching bases. Germline V gene sequence: CDR1 MNHEY, CDR2 SVGAGI. V lost 7 bases, J lost 4 bases, and 13 bases lay in between. CDR3 length: 13 amino acids. CDR3 protein: CASTRGQFYGYTF. The DNA of the CDR3 is TGTGCCAGCACCCGCGGACAATTCTATGGCTACACCTTC.

J is TRBJ2-1 and V is TRBV6-5; the D gene is possibly TRBD2 (6 bases). From germline, CDR1 is MNHEY and CDR2 SVGAGI. This CDR3 has 13 amino acids. Trimming took 0 bases from V and 9 from J, leaving 9 bases between them. In nucleotides, the CDR3 is TGTGCCAGCAGTTACTCTAGGGAGGTTGAGCAGTTCTTC. Encoded protein: CASSYSREVEQFF.

The V call is TRBV6-1, the J call TRBJ2-4, with 11 nucleotides matching TRBD1. The germline CDR1 and CDR2 sequences are MNHNS and SASEGT. The J segment lost 2 bases and the V segment lost 1 base, leaving 4 bases of the junction unmatched. The CDR3 totals 17 residues. The CDR3 sequence is CASSEEGQGASKNIQYF. DNA of the CDR3: TGTGCCAGCAGTGAAGAAGGACAGGGGGCTTCCAAAAACATTCAGTACTTC.

The chain uses TRBV21-1 and TRBJ2-1; the D call TRBD2 from the table was never checked on the DNA. TRBV21-1 is shown as a pseudogene. The CDR3 is 14 residues long. The CDR3 nucleotides are TGTGCCAGAAGGACTAGCGGGATCAACAATGAGCAGTTCTTC. Protein sequence: CARRTSGINNEQFF.

The V and J genes are TRBV6-1 and TRBJ2-1, with TRBD2 matching over 15 bases. The CDR3 runs 15 residues. Germline assignment: CDR1 MNHNS and CDR2 SASEGT. V lost 5 bases, J lost 9 bases, and 5 bases stayed unmatched. The CDR3 spells CASSTPGLAGGEQFF. Here the CDR3 DNA reads TGTGCCAGCAGTACCCCGGGACTAGCGGGAGGTGAGCAGTTCTTC.

The chain carries TRBV5-4 and TRBJ2-7; the match to TRBD2 covers 12 bases. The CDR3 spans 14 residues. J lost 4 bases, V lost 7 bases, and 6 bases had no gene match. The germline V gene has CDR1 SGHNT and CDR2 YYREEE (reference sequence). DNA for the CDR3: TGTGCCAGCGGCCCCGGGACTAGCGGGTACGAGCAGTACTTC. This gives the protein CASGPGTSGYEQYF.

This clone was seen a handful of times. The chain has TRBV5-4 and TRBJ2-2, with 7 bases matching TRBD2. CDR1 and CDR2 from the germline V gene are SGHNT and YYREEE (reference sequence). There are 14 residues in the CDR3. V gave up 7 bases and J gave up 3 bases; unmatched junction bases: 6. This CDR3 is CASGRLADTGELFF. For the CDR3, the DNA is TGTGCCAGCGGTCGGCTAGCGGACACCGGGGAGCTGTTTTTT.

The CDR3 DNA is TGTGCCAGCAGCTCGGCCAGGGGGCATGCTTTCTTT. Translated, it gives CASSSARGHAFF. This rearrangement joins TRBV7-2 to TRBJ1-1; 8 bases line up with TRBD1. Germline values: CDR1 SGHTA, CDR2 FQGNSA. The CDR3 has 12 residues. The V segment lost 4 bases and the J segment 11 bases; nucleotides outside the gene matches: 6.

This clone appeared many times. The chain joins TRBV7-9 to TRBJ1-2; D is unresolved. CDR3 length: 15 residues. Trimming stripped 5 bases from V and 6 bases from J, with 19 bases between. Germline CDR1 SEHNR, CDR2 FQNEAQ (reference sequence). The CDR3 nucleotides are TGTGCCAGCAGCGTAACCGGTGGGAGTTTCAATGGCTACACCTTC. It specifies CASSVTGGSFNGYTF.

This clone was observed a few times. The chain has TRBV10-1 and TRBJ2-3; no reliable D call. Per the germline V gene, CDR1 is WNHNN and CDR2 is SYGVQD (reference sequence). Trimming stripped 3 bases from V and 4 bases from J, with 8 bases between. The CDR3 totals 13 residues. The CDR3 sequence: CASSELTADTQYF. In DNA form, the CDR3 reads TGCGCCAGCAGTGAACTCACAGCAGATACGCAGTATTTT.

The chain couples TRBV2 to TRBJ2-5; TRBD2 agrees at 8 bases. CDR3 size: 15 residues. Germline V CDR1 and CDR2: SNHLY, FYNNEI. V lost 6 bases, J lost 2 bases, and 8 bases stayed unmatched. This CDR3 is CASRRISGAQETQYF. The CDR3 DNA reads as TGTGCCAGCAGGCGGATTAGCGGGGCACAAGAGACCCAGTACTTC.

V and J are TRBV18 and TRBJ2-4; no clear D. The CDR3 has 14 amino acids. Germline CDR1 and CDR2: KGHSH and LQKENI. The V end lost 3 bases, the J end lost 1 base, and 7 bases lay between the germline ends. The CDR3 bases are TGTGCCAGCTCACCCCCAGTCGCCAAAAACATTCAGTACTTC. Its protein is CASSPPVAKNIQYF.

V and J are TRBV19 and TRBJ1-2; no firm D call. Germline V gene lookup returns CDR1 LNHDA and CDR2 SQIVND (reference sequence). This CDR3 contains 11 residues. V gave up 5 bases and J gave up 5 bases, with 6 bases separating them. DNA of the CDR3: TGTGCCAGTAGTGAAGGGTATGGCTACACCTTC. Its protein product is CASSEGYGYTF.

The chain uses TRBV5-6 and TRBJ2-7, with 9 bases identical to TRBD2. Trimming took 1 base from V and 3 from J; bases not matched to a gene: 14. The CDR3 sequence is 18 residues long. The germline V gene has CDR1 SGHDT and CDR2 YYEEEE. CDR3 loop: CASSLRRWREGLVYEQYF. The DNA for the CDR3 is TGTGCCAGCAGCTTGAGACGTTGGCGGGAGGGCCTGGTCTACGAGCAGTACTTC.

This clone showed up just once. V gene TRBV6-1 combines with J gene TRBJ2-2; D remains ambiguous. Per germline, CDR1 MNHNS and CDR2 SASEGT. V was trimmed by 0 bases and J by 4 bases, leaving 12 bases between them. The CDR3 consists of 16 residues. CDR3 sequence reads: CASSEAWAASTGELFF. CDR3 nucleotide sequence: TGTGCCAGCAGTGAAGCGTGGGCGGCGAGCACCGGGGAGCTGTTTTTT.

About this clone: The identical CDR3 is also encoded by other nucleotide sequences in the sample. The chain is built from TRBV18 and TRBJ1-1; D is possibly TRBD1 (5 bases). The CDR3 extends over 15 amino acids. The germline V and J ends were trimmed by 2 bases and 5 bases, with 15 bases remaining between them. Germline V gene sequence: CDR1 KGHSH, CDR2 LQKENI. Written as DNA, the CDR3 is TGTGCCAGCTCACCAGCGGGAGGGGCGGGGACTGAAGCTTTCTTT. Encoded protein: CASSPAGGAGTEAFF.

At least ten counts were recorded for this clone. The gene calls are TRBV19 and TRBJ2-7; the match to TRBD2 covers 13 bases. Germline lookup yields CDR1 LNHDA and CDR2 SQIVND (reference sequence). The trim removed 5 bases at V and 4 bases at J, leaving 5 bases unmatched. CDR3 size: 15 residues. CDR3 bases: TGTGCCAGTAGTCAGACTAGCGGGAGGAGGTACGAGCAGTACTTC. Amino acid sequence: CASSQTSGRRYEQYF. The complete variable domain, with remaining parts taken from reference TRBV19 and TRBJ2-7, reads DGGITQSPKYLFRKEGQNVTLSCEQNLNHDAMYWYRQDPGQGLRLIYYSQIVNDFQKGDIAEGYSVSREKKESFPLTVTSAQKNPTAFYLCASSQTSGRRYEQYFGPGTRLTVT.

This clone was seen a few times. The J gene is TRBJ2-3, the V gene TRBV6-6, with no clear D. CDR3 length equals 15 residues. The ends were cut back, 4 bases at V and 0 bases at J, with 11 bases in the middle. The V gene's germline CDR1 is MNHNY and CDR2 SVGAGI (reference sequence). CDR3 coding DNA: TGTGCCAGCAGTTTCGGAATGGAGAGCACAGATACGCAGTATTTT. Protein product: CASSFGMESTDTQYF.

The rearrangement joins TRBV25-1 to TRBJ2-1; D not resolved. The germline V gene encodes CDR1 MGHDK and CDR2 SYGVNS. Deletions cut 3 bases from V and 9 bases from J, with 15 bases between. The CDR3 spans 14 residues. The CDR3 sequence: CASSDPGDTGEQFF. The CDR3, as DNA: TGTGCCAGCAGTGACCCCGGTGATACCGGTGAGCAGTTCTTC. The whole variable domain, remainder taken from reference TRBV25-1 and TRBJ2-1, is EADIYQTPRYLVIGTGKKITLECSQTMGHDKMYWYQQDPGMELHLIHYSYGVNSTEKGDLSSESTVSRIRTEHFPLTLESARPSHTSQYLCASSDPGDTGEQFFGPGTRLTVL.

CDR3 DNA sequence: TGTGCCAGCAGTTTTGGGGGCTCCGGGACTAGCGTTCGCGAGCAGTACTTC. Translation gives CASSFGGSGTSVREQYF. The V and J genes are TRBV28 and TRBJ2-7; 10 bases are shared with TRBD2. Germline V lookup: CDR1 MDHEN, CDR2 SYDVKM. Losses at the gene ends were 3 bases for V and 6 bases for J; bases not matched to a gene: 14. This CDR3 region has 17 residues.

The chain joins TRBV19 to TRBJ1-5, with 8 bases that match TRBD1. Trimming cost V 7 bases and J 5 bases; bases outside gene matches: 13. CDR3 length: 16 residues. In germline, CDR1 is LNHDA, CDR2 SQIVND (reference sequence). The CDR3 DNA reads TGTGCCAGTACCCCACCCCCGGGACAGGATGATCAGCCCCAGCATTTT. Amino acid sequence: CASTPPPGQDDQPQHF.

The V gene is TRBV6-5, the J gene TRBJ2-7; 9 nucleotides line up with TRBD2. The CDR3 has 14 residues. The V and J ends lost 5 bases and 3 bases, in that order; junction bases with no gene match: 5. The V gene's germline CDR1 is MNHEY and CDR2 SVGAGI. Here the CDR3 DNA reads TGTGCCAGCAGTGGGGCGGGAGGGGGCTACGAGCAGTACTTC. Amino acid sequence: CASSGAGGGYEQYF.

The chain is built from TRBV5-1 and TRBJ2-2; D call uncertain. The ends were cut back, 4 bases at V and 0 bases at J, with 10 bases in the middle. The CDR3 length is 15 residues. In germline, CDR1 is SGHRS, CDR2 YFSETQ. DNA of the CDR3: TGCGCCAGCAGCCGTGAGGACCCGAACACCGGGGAGCTGTTTTTT. It specifies CASSREDPNTGELFF.